Included here is one TCR beta chain sequence, with context. TCRdb's copy holds only in-frame clones and misses some; the assay was immunoSEQ multiplex PCR. The sample has about 100,000 clones; roughly 95% are singletons. V was cut by 3 bases and J by 5 bases, with 12 bases left in between. CDR3 size: 13 residues. The germline V gene has CDR1 SQVTM and CDR2 ANQGSEA. The data were obtained in a study of technical replicates of blood from a handful of donors. The chain recombines TRBV29-1 with TRBJ2-3, with a possible D match to TRBD2 (6 bases). The TCR originated in a human donor in good health. The specimen was T cells isolated from PBMCs. This CDR3 reads CSVEGGLGDTQYF. For the CDR3, the DNA is TGCAGCGTTGAGGGGGGTCTCGGAGATACGCAGTATTTT.